This T cell receptor beta chain derives from a study of T cell repertoires in cytomegalovirus infection. For the study at large: HLA-B-restricted CMV epitopes that are well studied were used alongside recently identified HLA-C-restricted ones. Evidence of both CMV infection and a matching HLA type came from public TCR beta signatures.

Each CDR3 protein gets one entry after TCRdb re-called the reads with MiXCR. This table holds 900,000 to 950,000 distinct CDR3 sequences, 31% found once. Notes on the study in general: HLA-C-restricted, CMV-specific TCR beta clonotypes were dominant ex vivo. Summed frequency of shared TCR beta families picked out CMV carriers who also had the relevant HLA.

CDR1 and CDR2 from the germline V gene are MGHDK and SYGVNS. This CDR3 has 15 amino acids. A remark on this clonotype: Its antigen is not identified. The junction does not match germline at one end; this may be a read error.

This sequence joins TRBV25-1 and TRBJ2-1; D remains unclear. Sequenced here: cultured CD8+ T cells from PBMCs, sampled from culture after CMV antigen stimulation. The sequence was obtained from a human donor in good health (CMV status not recorded). Some clones in this sample may be carry-over from other donors' samples. Here the CDR3 DNA reads TGTGCCGGCAGTGATAGGTCAGGCTCCTACAATGAGCAGTTCTTC. Protein: CAGSDRSGSYNEQFF.